These T cell receptor beta chains were read from a single sample in a study of shared clonotypes between healthy human individuals. The table came from immunoSEQ multiplex PCR; TCRdb's copy has only in-frame clones and leaves some out. Of about 730,000 clones in the sample, just under 75% were seen once. What was sequenced was memory CD4+ T cells sorted from blood. Receptor source: a woman in her thirties in good health. The conserved cysteine and the conserved F or W are not part of the CDR3 here.

v_gene	j_gene	CDR3aa
TRBV29-1	TRBJ1-1	SVETQSEAF
TRBV5-5	TRBJ2-7	ASSSMGGSSYEQY
TRBV9	TRBJ2-3	ASSVGGGLDTQY
TRBV10-3	TRBJ1-4	AARTDSNEKLF
TRBV27	TRBJ2-7	ASSLSSGSSYEQY
TRBV5-1	TRBJ1-2	ASSQDSYGYT
TRBV5-4	TRBJ2-7	ASSHGQGSYEQY
TRBV14	TRBJ1-3	ASSRWTAGGNTIY
TRBV5-1	TRBJ2-3	ASSLASGRTTDTQY
TRBV6-4	TRBJ2-3	ASSDSARLDTQY
TRBV10-3	TRBJ2-3	AISESSGRGTDTQY
TRBV6-1	TRBJ2-4	ASRGTVKNIQY
TRBV28	TRBJ2-3	ASSITGTGVWNTQY
TRBV7-7	TRBJ2-2	ASSSLTGEDGELF
TRBV25-1	TRBJ2-1	ASSGGNSTYYNEQF
TRBV6-6	TRBJ2-6	ASGGTSHSGANVLT
TRBV7-8	TRBJ2-7	ASSLGLASSEQY
TRBV10-2	TRBJ2-7	ASRRDYEQY
TRBV28	TRBJ2-1	ASSQSFSSGSYNEQF
TRBV5-1	TRBJ2-1	ASSLVSSGSSYNEQF
TRBV7-6	TRBJ2-3	ASAGNVGTDTQY
TRBV10-1	TRBJ2-7	ASSESRRAGEYEQY
TRBV19	TRBJ1-4	ASSMSRGDEKLF
TRBV6-1	TRBJ2-7	ASSDIWSSYEQY
TRBV28	TRBJ2-6	ASQAHHSGANVLT
TRBV5-1	TRBJ2-1	ASSLADSYNEQF
TRBV18	TRBJ1-2	ASSPGQSNYGYT
TRBV19	TRBJ2-3	ATLADTSDTQY
TRBV25-1	TRBJ2-1	ASSEEVNSGSFSNEQF
TRBV28	TRBJ2-6	ASSESQGANVLT
TRBV28	TRBJ2-5	ASSEATGGAETQY
TRBV19	TRBJ2-2	ASSIVGTANTGELF
TRBV30	TRBJ1-6	AWSPGDISPLH
TRBV6-1	TRBJ1-5	ASSESQGPGQGHQPQH
TRBV2	TRBJ2-2	ASRGGTANTGELF
TRBV19	TRBJ1-2	ASTSTGDYGYT
TRBV7-7	TRBJ2-5	ASSLGQGKTQY
TRBV20-1	TRBJ2-7	SARADYEQY
TRBV10-3	TRBJ2-3	AISESQRGGSVGDTQY
TRBV2	TRBJ2-1	ASSEQGGRF
TRBV19	TRBJ1-5	ASDRVGQPQH
TRBV11-2	TRBJ2-3	ASSLGLAADTQY
TRBV4-1	TRBJ2-1	ASSQIPTMGRQF
TRBV2	TRBJ2-2	ASKVAVANTGELF
TRBV27	TRBJ2-7	ASRTGGFKSYEQY
TRBV29-1	TRBJ1-1	SANPGQQNTEAF
TRBV11-3	TRBJ2-1	ASSLDGGVGGYNEQF
TRBV27	TRBJ2-7	ASTPPAGYKQY
TRBV28	TRBJ1-6	ASSGDRANSPLH
TRBV7-8	TRBJ2-1	ASSHREGSYNEQF
TRBV6-5	TRBJ1-2	ASGRGFYGYT
TRBV7-8	TRBJ2-7	ASSSLGGMNYEQY
TRBV5-1	TRBJ2-1	ASSPVAGRGSYNEQF
TRBV5-1	TRBJ2-7	ASSLGASGRVFGQY
TRBV29-1	TRBJ1-5	SVADTYNQPQH
TRBV19	TRBJ1-3	ASSRGASGSGNTIY
TRBV4-1	TRBJ2-1	ASSQDQAGRTYNEQF
TRBV7-9	TRBJ2-7	ASSTDGTGYEQY
TRBV25-1	TRBJ1-4	ASSLGPPNEKLF
TRBV15	TRBJ1-3	ATSRSGQALTGNTIY